A selection of T cell receptor beta chains follows, all from one sample in a study of blood T cell repertoires in COVID-19. The data were produced by immunoSEQ multiplex PCR, yet TCRdb's version contains in-frame clones alone and is incomplete. The data contain about 74,000 clones, roughly 84% of them singletons. The sequencing sample was made of peripheral blood. The receptors stem from a woman aged 80 or over with active or convalescent COVID-19. The CDR3 runs from the conserved cysteine through the conserved F or W. The D gene is left open where the match is weak. Clone size, where shown, is once, few, many, or a class for clones that have expanded.

CDR3 DNA: TGTGCCAGCAGCTGGGGGACAGCTAACTATGGCTACACCTTC
CDR3 protein: CASSWGTANYGYTF
V gene: TRBV5-6
clone size: once
J gene: TRBJ1-2
D gene: TRBD1

CDR3 DNA: TGTGCCAGCAGCCCAGGGGGCAAGGCCGTCTATGGCTACACCTTC
CDR3 protein: CASSPGGKAVYGYTF
V gene: TRBV28
clone size: -
J gene: TRBJ1-2
D gene: TRBD1

CDR3 DNA: TGTGCCAGCAGTCCCCGAACACCGGGACAGAGGGATTCGGGCACTGAAGCTTTCTTT
CDR3 protein: CASSPRTPGQRDSGTEAFF
V gene: TRBV28
clone size: -
J gene: TRBJ1-1
D gene: TRBD1

CDR3 DNA: TGCGCCAGCAGCCTGGGCCTAGCGGAAGATACGCAGTATTTT
CDR3 protein: CASSLGLAEDTQYF
V gene: TRBV10-1
clone size: -
J gene: TRBJ2-3
D gene: TRBD2

CDR3 DNA: TGTGCGTGGCGCGGGAACACTGAAGCTTTCTTT
CDR3 protein: CAWRGNTEAFF
V gene: TRBV30
clone size: few
J gene: TRBJ1-1
D gene: -

CDR3 DNA: TGTGCCAGCAGCAAAGGCCCGGACAGGGTCTACGAGCAGTACTTC
CDR3 protein: CASSKGPDRVYEQYF
V gene: TRBV21-1
clone size: -
J gene: TRBJ2-7
D gene: -

CDR3 DNA: TGTGCCAGCAGCCAACTGTACACCGGGGAGCTGTTTTTT
CDR3 protein: CASSQLYTGELFF
V gene: TRBV14
clone size: once
J gene: TRBJ2-2
D gene: -

CDR3 DNA: TGCAGCGTTGATTCGAGCGGGATAAACAATGAGCAGTTCTTC
CDR3 protein: CSVDSSGINNEQFF
V gene: TRBV29-1
clone size: -
J gene: TRBJ2-1
D gene: TRBD2

CDR3 DNA: TGTGCCAGTAACCCCAGACACGCGAATTCACCCCTCCACTTT
CDR3 protein: CASNPRHANSPLHF
V gene: TRBV19
clone size: -
J gene: TRBJ1-6
D gene: -

CDR3 DNA: TGTGCCAGCAGCTCCACCGGGACAGTCTATGGCTACACCTTC
CDR3 protein: CASSSTGTVYGYTF
V gene: TRBV6-5
clone size: few
J gene: TRBJ1-2
D gene: TRBD1

CDR3 DNA: TGTGCCAGCAGCTTTGGAGGGGCCCAAGAGACCCAGTACTTC
CDR3 protein: CASSFGGAQETQYF
V gene: TRBV11-3
clone size: -
J gene: TRBJ2-5
D gene: -

CDR3 DNA: TGTGCCAGCAAAGAGCAGGCAGTATTCTACGAGCAGTACTTC
CDR3 protein: CASKEQAVFYEQYF
V gene: TRBV2
clone size: -
J gene: TRBJ2-7
D gene: -

CDR3 DNA: TGTGCCAGCAGCTTAGGGCTGGGGGGAGAGACCCAGTACTTC
CDR3 protein: CASSLGLGGETQYF
V gene: TRBV7-2
clone size: -
J gene: TRBJ2-5
D gene: -

CDR3 DNA: TGTGCCAGCAGCTTAGGTGGGACAGGGGGTTCACCCCTCCACTTT
CDR3 protein: CASSLGGTGGSPLHF
V gene: TRBV7-9
clone size: -
J gene: TRBJ1-6
D gene: TRBD1

CDR3 DNA: TGTGCCTGGGGGACAGGGGCTGGGGCCAACGTCCTGACTTTC
CDR3 protein: CAWGTGAGANVLTF
V gene: TRBV30
clone size: once
J gene: TRBJ2-6
D gene: TRBD1

CDR3 DNA: TGTGCCAGCAGCTTATCAGGGCCCAATCAGCCCCAGCATTTT
CDR3 protein: CASSLSGPNQPQHF
V gene: TRBV11-2
clone size: -
J gene: TRBJ1-5
D gene: -

CDR3 DNA: TGTGCCAGCACCTATGGACAGGGGGATGGCTACACCTTC
CDR3 protein: CASTYGQGDGYTF
V gene: TRBV6-5
clone size: -
J gene: TRBJ1-2
D gene: TRBD1

CDR3 DNA: TGTGCCAGCAGTGACGGACAGGGGGACGGCTACACCTTC
CDR3 protein: CASSDGQGDGYTF
V gene: TRBV6-1
clone size: -
J gene: TRBJ1-2
D gene: TRBD1

CDR3 DNA: TGCGCCAGCAGCTTGGAAGGGAGTTGGAATCAGCCCCAGCATTTT
CDR3 protein: CASSLEGSWNQPQHF
V gene: TRBV5-1
clone size: -
J gene: TRBJ1-5
D gene: -

CDR3 DNA: TGCGCCAGCAGCCAAGATCGGTTCTACGAGCAGTACTTC
CDR3 protein: CASSQDRFYEQYF
V gene: TRBV4-3
clone size: -
J gene: TRBJ2-7
D gene: -

CDR3 DNA: TGTGCCAGCAGCCATGCTCGGGGGTATGGCTACACCTTC
CDR3 protein: CASSHARGYGYTF
V gene: TRBV7-3
clone size: -
J gene: TRBJ1-2
D gene: -

CDR3 DNA: TGTGCCAGCAGCCCAGCAATCGTTGGGGACAGGGGGCTGTCCGGGGAGCTGTTTTTT
CDR3 protein: CASSPAIVGDRGLSGELFF
V gene: TRBV7-2
clone size: -
J gene: TRBJ2-2
D gene: TRBD1

CDR3 DNA: TGTGCCAGCAGCTCGGGGGGGTCTAGTAGCACAGATACGCAGTATTTT
CDR3 protein: CASSSGGSSSTDTQYF
V gene: TRBV7-2
clone size: -
J gene: TRBJ2-3
D gene: TRBD2

CDR3 DNA: TGTGCCAGCAAGTACGGGGTCGCGAACACCGGGGAGCTGTTTTTT
CDR3 protein: CASKYGVANTGELFF
V gene: TRBV5-4
clone size: -
J gene: TRBJ2-2
D gene: -

CDR3 DNA: TGCGCCAGCACCCTAGCGGGGGGCCGTGGTGAGCAGTTCTTC
CDR3 protein: CASTLAGGRGEQFF
V gene: TRBV10-2
clone size: -
J gene: TRBJ2-1
D gene: TRBD2

CDR3 DNA: TGTGCCAGCAACCCTCATCGGGTGGATGGCTACACCTTC
CDR3 protein: CASNPHRVDGYTF
V gene: TRBV6-7
clone size: -
J gene: TRBJ1-2
D gene: -

CDR3 DNA: TGTGCCAGCAGATCGGGGCCAGGGGGAGGTAATTCACCCCTCCACTTT
CDR3 protein: CASRSGPGGGNSPLHF
V gene: TRBV5-4
clone size: -
J gene: TRBJ1-6
D gene: TRBD1

CDR3 DNA: TGTGCCAGCAGTTACGAGCGGACTTTGGGCAATCAGCCCCAGCATTTT
CDR3 protein: CASSYERTLGNQPQHF
V gene: TRBV6-2/TRBV6-3
clone size: -
J gene: TRBJ1-5
D gene: -

CDR3 DNA: TGTGCCAGCAGCAAACAGGGGCGAACCTATGGCTACACCTTC
CDR3 protein: CASSKQGRTYGYTF
V gene: TRBV5-6
clone size: -
J gene: TRBJ1-2
D gene: TRBD1

CDR3 DNA: TGTGCCAGCAGCTTAGTGGGCTTCTCCTACGAGCAGTACTTC
CDR3 protein: CASSLVGFSYEQYF
V gene: TRBV7-2
clone size: -
J gene: TRBJ2-7
D gene: -

CDR3 DNA: TGTGCCAGCAGCGTAGGGGCCTTAAGGGGGGATACGCAGTATTTT
CDR3 protein: CASSVGALRGDTQYF
V gene: TRBV9
clone size: -
J gene: TRBJ2-3
D gene: -

CDR3 DNA: TGCGCCAGCAGCCAAGGGACAGGGAGGAGCAATCAGCCCCAGCATTTT
CDR3 protein: CASSQGTGRSNQPQHF
V gene: TRBV4-1
clone size: few
J gene: TRBJ1-5
D gene: TRBD1

CDR3 DNA: TGCGCCAGCAGCTTCGGACAGGAGGCCTTCACCCTCCACTTT
CDR3 protein: CASSFGQEAFTLHF
V gene: TRBV10-2
clone size: -
J gene: TRBJ1-6
D gene: TRBD1

CDR3 DNA: TGTGCCAGCAGCGCCACCCGGGGGGTGGGTGGCTACACCTTC
CDR3 protein: CASSATRGVGGYTF
V gene: TRBV9
clone size: once
J gene: TRBJ1-2
D gene: -

CDR3 DNA: TGTGCCAGCAGCCCAAACTGGGGCGGGAGCTCCTACAATGAGCAGTTCTTC
CDR3 protein: CASSPNWGGSSYNEQFF
V gene: TRBV7-2
clone size: -
J gene: TRBJ2-1
D gene: TRBD2

CDR3 DNA: TGCGCCAGCAGTGGGTTTTGCGGGCCCGGGGGGGGTGAGCAGTTCTTC
CDR3 protein: CASSGFCGPGGGEQFF
V gene: TRBV10-1
clone size: once
J gene: TRBJ2-1
D gene: TRBD2

CDR3 DNA: TGTGCCAGCAGCGCAGCGGGGGTAGGAGGCTATGGCTACACCTTC
CDR3 protein: CASSAAGVGGYGYTF
V gene: TRBV7-9
clone size: once
J gene: TRBJ1-2
D gene: -

CDR3 DNA: TGTGCCAGTAAGGGAGGCAGGAGCACAGATACGCAGTATTTT
CDR3 protein: CASKGGRSTDTQYF
V gene: TRBV19
clone size: -
J gene: TRBJ2-3
D gene: -

CDR3 DNA: TGTGCCATCAGTGAGACAGGGGGCTATCAGCCCCAGCATTTT
CDR3 protein: CAISETGGYQPQHF
V gene: TRBV10-3
clone size: -
J gene: TRBJ1-5
D gene: TRBD1

CDR3 DNA: TGTGCCACCCGGTCGGGGGACTCTGGAAACACCATATATTTT
CDR3 protein: CATRSGDSGNTIYF
V gene: TRBV15
clone size: -
J gene: TRBJ1-3
D gene: -

CDR3 DNA: TGTGCCAGCAGCTTAGCTGCCGCGGGGGGGATCACAGATACGCAGTATTTT
CDR3 protein: CASSLAAAGGITDTQYF
V gene: TRBV7-2
clone size: -
J gene: TRBJ2-3
D gene: TRBD2

CDR3 DNA: TGTGCCACCGTGCGGGGACTGACAGATACGCAGTATTTT
CDR3 protein: CATVRGLTDTQYF
V gene: TRBV2
clone size: -
J gene: TRBJ2-3
D gene: -

CDR3 DNA: TGTGCCAGCAGCTTAGATCGGGGAACACCCCTCCACTTT
CDR3 protein: CASSLDRGTPLHF
V gene: TRBV7-8
clone size: -
J gene: TRBJ1-6
D gene: -

CDR3 DNA: TGTGCCAGTAGTATCGGGAGCACTGAAGCTTTCTTT
CDR3 protein: CASSIGSTEAFF
V gene: TRBV19
clone size: -
J gene: TRBJ1-1
D gene: -

CDR3 DNA: TGTGCCAGCAGTTCCTCCCACAGGGTTCGTCCAGAGACCCAGTACTTC
CDR3 protein: CASSSSHRVRPETQYF
V gene: TRBV27
clone size: -
J gene: TRBJ2-5
D gene: -

CDR3 DNA: TGTGCCACCAGTGATATCACAGGGGGAAGAACTGAAGCTTTCTTT
CDR3 protein: CATSDITGGRTEAFF
V gene: TRBV24-1
clone size: -
J gene: TRBJ1-1
D gene: TRBD1

CDR3 DNA: TGCAGCGTTGAAGGGGCAGGAGCGGGGGTGAACACCGGGGAGCTGTTTTTT
CDR3 protein: CSVEGAGAGVNTGELFF
V gene: TRBV29-1
clone size: -
J gene: TRBJ2-2
D gene: TRBD2

CDR3 DNA: TGTGCCTGGAGTCCTGTAGGGGTCTATGGCTACACCTTC
CDR3 protein: CAWSPVGVYGYTF
V gene: TRBV30
clone size: -
J gene: TRBJ1-2
D gene: -

CDR3 DNA: TGTGCCACCAGAGTTGGGACAGGGCAGCCCCAGCATTTT
CDR3 protein: CATRVGTGQPQHF
V gene: TRBV10-3
clone size: -
J gene: TRBJ1-5
D gene: TRBD1

CDR3 DNA: TGCGCCAGCAGTGAAGGGCGGACATTAAATCAGCCCCAGCATTTT
CDR3 protein: CASSEGRTLNQPQHF
V gene: TRBV10-2
clone size: -
J gene: TRBJ1-5
D gene: -

CDR3 DNA: TGTGCCAGCATTATTGGAAACACCATATATTTT
CDR3 protein: CASIIGNTIYF
V gene: TRBV6-5
clone size: few
J gene: TRBJ1-3
D gene: -

CDR3 DNA: TGTGCCAGCAGTTCCGAGGGGGGGACAGGGGGCTGGTACGAGCAGTACTTC
CDR3 protein: CASSSEGGTGGWYEQYF
V gene: TRBV28
clone size: -
J gene: TRBJ2-7
D gene: TRBD1

CDR3 DNA: TGTGCCAGTACTTACAGGTCGAACACCGGGGAGCTGTTTTTT
CDR3 protein: CASTYRSNTGELFF
V gene: TRBV19
clone size: -
J gene: TRBJ2-2
D gene: -